Following are 31 T cell receptor beta chains from one sample sequenced in a study of cytomegalovirus exposure and HLA in healthy donors. PCR used 60 Vbeta primers and 13 Jbeta primers. Data came from immunoSEQ multiplex PCR; TCRdb stores just in-frame clones and leaves some out. The sample contains 150,000 to 200,000 clones, about 70% of which appear only once. Sequenced: PBMCs. The receptor source for this set is a male donor in good health and CMV-seronegative.

The rearrangement joins TRBV6-5 to TRBJ2-7, with D unclear. Trimming removed 4 bases from V and 3 bases from J, with 13 bases in between. CDR1 is MNHEY and CDR2 is SVGAGI in the germline V gene. The CDR3 sequence is 14 residues long. CDR3 coding DNA: TGTGCCAGCAGTTTTGTGGGCTTGGGCTACGAGCAGTACTTC. This gives the protein CASSFVGLGYEQYF.

This clone appeared a single time. V is TRBV5-4 and J is TRBJ1-1; 7 bases are a match to TRBD1. The V gene end was trimmed by 3 bases and the J gene end by 6 bases; junction bases not matched to a gene: 8. Germline V CDR1 and CDR2: SGHNT, YYREEE (reference sequence). The CDR3 has 14 amino acids. The DNA for the CDR3 is TGTGCCAGCAGCTCGAGCCCTGGGACAGCTGAAGCTTTCTTT. This gives the protein CASSSSPGTAEAFF.

The chain couples TRBV6-1 to TRBJ2-1; 10 bases fit TRBD2. The CDR3 contains 15 residues. J was trimmed by 8 bases and V by 0 bases; bases with no gene match: 4. The germline gives CDR1 MNHNS, CDR2 SASEGT. The CDR3 loop reads CASSEAPSGSDEQFF. As DNA, the CDR3 is TGTGCCAGCAGTGAAGCGCCTAGCGGGAGTGATGAGCAGTTCTTC.

This clone has a single count. Germline and junction disagree at one end, which may indicate a read error. The V call is TRBV7-9, the J call TRBJ1-3; no definite D call. Germline V gene data show CDR1 as SEHNR and CDR2 as FQNEAQ (reference sequence). The CDR3 extends over 15 amino acids. As DNA, the CDR3 is TGTTCCAGCAGCCCGAGTCTCCGCTCTGGAAACACCATATATTTT. Residues: CSSSPSLRSGNTIYF.

The genes are TRBV6-1 and TRBJ1-5; TRBD1 matches at 7 bases. The CDR3 is 14 residues long. The V segment lost 5 bases and the J segment 5 bases; nucleotides outside the gene matches: 6. Germline assignment: CDR1 MNHNS and CDR2 SASEGT. This CDR3 is CASSHRDRDQPQHF. The CDR3 DNA reads TGTGCCAGCAGTCACCGGGACAGAGATCAGCCCCAGCATTTT.

This chain links TRBV19 with TRBJ1-1, with TRBD1 matching over 11 bases. CDR3 size: 16 residues. J gave up 10 bases and V 6 bases, and 16 bases lay outside the gene matches. Germline CDR1 reads LNHDA; CDR2 reads SQIVND (reference sequence). The CDR3 loop is CASRPGTGGSTLTAFF. The CDR3 DNA is TGTGCCAGTAGGCCTGGGACAGGGGGATCGACACTGACAGCTTTCTTT.

In the case of this clone: Other DNA sequences in the same sample also yield this CDR3. This chain links TRBV7-2 with TRBJ2-7, with D possibly TRBD1 on 6 matching bases. V was trimmed by 4 bases and J by 3 bases, leaving 7 bases between them. The CDR3 is 12 amino acids. CDR1 and CDR2 from the germline V gene are SGHTA and FQGNSA. The CDR3 region is CASSSQGYEQYF. DNA of the CDR3: TGTGCCAGCAGCTCACAGGGCTACGAGCAGTACTTC.

J is TRBJ2-1 and V is TRBV19; 9 nucleotides agree with TRBD2. The CDR3 sequence is 20 residues long. CDR1 is LNHDA and CDR2 is SQIVND in the germline V gene (reference sequence). The J segment lost 1 base and the V segment lost 5 bases, leaving 18 bases of the junction unmatched. The CDR3 bases are TGTGCCAGTAGTTCGGGCGGAAGGCTAGCGGGAACGGCATCCTACAATGAGCAGTTCTTC. As protein: CASSSGGRLAGTASYNEQFF.

The chain recombines TRBV5-1 with TRBJ2-1; 8 positions match TRBD2. Germline CDR1 and CDR2: SGHRS and YFSETQ. The CDR3 is 15 amino acids. V shed 4 bases and J 9 bases; nucleotides not matched to a gene: 12. This chain's CDR3 is CASSLVGGAGSEQFF. The CDR3 nucleotides read TGCGCCAGCAGCCTGGTCGGGGGGGCCGGTAGTGAGCAGTTCTTC.

The V gene is TRBV29-1, the J gene TRBJ1-1, with D uncertain. The germline CDR1 and CDR2 sequences are SQVTM and ANQGSEA. The CDR3 is made up of 11 amino acids. V was shortened by 7 bases and J by 4 bases, with 10 bases between the two germline ends. The chain's CDR3 is CSAAGRTEAFF. CDR3 nucleotide sequence: TGCAGCGCTGCGGGTCGCACTGAAGCTTTCTTT. The entire variable domain, with the rest obtained from reference TRBV29-1 and TRBJ1-1, is as follows: SAVISQKPSRDICQRGTSLTIQCQVDSQVTMMFWYRQQPGQSLTLIATANQGSEATYESGFVIDKFPISRPNLTFSTLTVSNMSPEDSSIYLCSAAGRTEAFFGQGTRLTVV.

CDR3 loop: CASSISPGQGQETQYF. In nucleotides, the CDR3 is TGTGCCAGCAGCATATCACCGGGACAGGGTCAAGAGACCCAGTACTTC. The chain recombines TRBV5-5 with TRBJ2-5, with 9 bases fitting TRBD1. The V and J ends lost 4 bases and 2 bases, in that order; junction bases with no gene match: 9. Germline V gene lookup returns CDR1 SGHKS and CDR2 YYEKEE (reference sequence). The CDR3 is 16 amino acids.

This clone was found a few times. The gene calls are TRBV5-1 and TRBJ2-1; tentatively, D is TRBD2 (6 bases). CDR1 and CDR2 (germline): SGHRS, YFSETQ. This CDR3 has 16 residues. The V and J ends lost 3 bases and 0 bases respectively, with 13 bases between them. The CDR3 DNA sequence: TGCGCCAGCAGCTCCCGGGGACTGATCTCCTACAATGAGCAGTTCTTC. It encodes CASSSRGLISYNEQFF.

About this clone: Different DNA sequences within this sample yield the same CDR3. The chain has TRBV2 and TRBJ2-5; 7 nucleotides line up with TRBD1. This CDR3 is 13 amino acids long. With V trimmed by 6 bases and J by 2 bases, 3 bases remained unmatched. Germline CDR1 SNHLY, CDR2 FYNNEI. CDR3 nucleotides: TGTGCCAGCAGCCGGGACAGTCAAGAGACCCAGTACTTC. Protein product: CASSRDSQETQYF. The whole variable domain, remainder taken from reference TRBV2 and TRBJ2-5, is EPEVTQTPSHQVTQMGQEVILRCVPISNHLYFYWYRQILGQKVEFLVSFYNNEISEKSEIFDDQFSVERPDGSNFTLKIRSTKLEDSAMYFCASSRDSQETQYFGPGTRLLVL.

This chain connects TRBV18 to TRBJ1-2; D not resolved. Germline CDR1 and CDR2: KGHSH and LQKENI. This CDR3 is 14 amino acids long. V was shortened by 6 bases and J by 8 bases, with 19 bases between the two germline ends. For the CDR3, the DNA is TGTGCCAGCTCCCGCGACGCTACCCTGGGCGGCTACACCTTC. Protein sequence: CASSRDATLGGYTF.

V gene TRBV5-1 combines with J gene TRBJ1-2, with 7 positions matching TRBD1. CDR1 SGHRS and CDR2 YFSETQ come from the germline V gene. The CDR3 length is 15 residues. V was pared by 4 bases and J by 7 bases, with 13 bases of the junction left unmatched. In DNA, the CDR3 is TGCGCCAGCAGCCGAGGGGGCCAGGGACAAGGTGGCTACACCTTC. Translation gives CASSRGGQGQGGYTF.

V gene TRBV7-2 combines with J gene TRBJ2-2; 9 bases line up with TRBD1. The CDR3 sequence is 15 residues long. Germline loops: CDR1 SGHTA, CDR2 FQGNSA. V was pared by 6 bases and J by 4 bases, with 6 bases of the junction left unmatched. The CDR3 DNA sequence: TGTGCCAGCAGGGGGACAGGGATACGCACCGGGGAGCTGTTTTTT. Translated: CASRGTGIRTGELFF.

The chain links TRBV7-9 to TRBJ2-2, with TRBD1 matching 7 bases. Germline values: CDR1 SEHNR, CDR2 FQNEAQ (reference sequence). This CDR3 has 15 amino acids. With V trimmed by 4 bases and J by 4 bases, 6 bases remained unmatched. The CDR3 nucleotides read TGTGCCAGCAGCTACCGGGACAGCCTCACCGGGGAGCTGTTTTTT. As protein: CASSYRDSLTGELFF.

The DNA of the CDR3 is TGCAGCGTTGGGACTAGCGGGGGGGCTGCGACCCAGTACTTC. Its protein product is CSVGTSGGAATQYF. The chain joins TRBV29-1 to TRBJ2-5; the match to TRBD2 covers 15 bases. This CDR3 contains 14 residues. V lost 4 bases, J lost 7 bases, and 4 bases stayed unmatched. Per germline, CDR1 SQVTM and CDR2 ANQGSEA.

This chain connects TRBV2 to TRBJ1-1, with 7 positions matching TRBD1. The CDR3 runs to 14 residues. Per germline, CDR1 SNHLY and CDR2 FYNNEI. Trimming cost V 5 bases and J 3 bases; bases outside gene matches: 6. In DNA form, the CDR3 reads TGTGCCAGCAGTTCAGAACAGGGGTACACTGAAGCTTTCTTT. Translated, it gives CASSSEQGYTEAFF.

The chain joins TRBV28 to TRBJ1-5; TRBD1 matches at 8 bases. With V trimmed by 6 bases and J by 7 bases, 8 bases remained unmatched. CDR3 length equals 14 residues. Germline lookup yields CDR1 MDHEN and CDR2 SYDVKM. CDR3 sequence (DNA): TGTGCCAGCAGGTCCGGGACAGGAGGCCAGCCCCAGCATTTT. It is translated as CASRSGTGGQPQHF.

CDR3 sequence (DNA): TGCGCCAGCAGCCATCCGGGTGCCTACAATGAGCAGTTCTTC. Amino acid sequence: CASSHPGAYNEQFF. The chain employs TRBV4-3 and TRBJ2-1; D is ambiguous. This CDR3 is built from 14 residues. The ends were cut back, 3 bases at V and 2 bases at J, with 8 bases in the middle. Germline lookup yields CDR1 LGHNA and CDR2 YSLEER.

This clone was detected once. This rearrangement joins TRBV9 to TRBJ2-7; 11 nucleotides match TRBD1. The germline gives CDR1 SGDLS, CDR2 YYNGEE. The CDR3 consists of 16 residues. After removal of 3 bases from V and 4 bases from J, the junction contained 9 bases not matched to a gene. The CDR3 region is CASSEGFGQGAYEQYF. DNA of the CDR3: TGTGCCAGCAGCGAGGGATTCGGACAGGGGGCTTACGAGCAGTACTTC.

V usage is TRBV27 and J usage is TRBJ2-3, with a tentative D call TRBD2 (5 bases). Germline-derived CDR1 and CDR2 are MNHEY and SMNVEV (reference sequence). V was cut by 4 bases and J by 5 bases, with 13 bases left in between. The CDR3 length is 14 residues. CDR3 loop: CASSSSGKGDTQYF. CDR3 in DNA: TGTGCCAGCAGTTCTTCCGGGAAGGGAGATACGCAGTATTTT.

This clone was detected once. This chain joins TRBV7-9 and TRBJ2-1, with a possible D match to TRBD1 (6 bases). Looked up from germline, CDR1 is SEHNR and CDR2 is FQNEAQ (reference sequence). V lost 3 bases to trimming and J lost 11 bases, with 11 bases between them. The CDR3 extends over 12 amino acids. In nucleotides, the CDR3 is TGTGCCAGCAGCTTTGGGACACCTCAGCAGTTCTTC. Translating gives CASSFGTPQQFF.

The rearrangement links TRBV27 to TRBJ1-6, with D possibly matching TRBD1 (6 bases). The CDR3 covers 13 residues. Germline CDR1 reads MNHEY; CDR2 reads SMNVEV (reference sequence). The ends were cut back, 5 bases at V and 8 bases at J, with 10 bases in the middle. In DNA, the CDR3 is TGTGCCAGCAGTCGGGACATTTATTCACCCCTCCACTTT. Its translation: CASSRDIYSPLHF.

The gene calls are TRBV6-6 and TRBJ2-5; 11 bases match TRBD2. The length of the CDR3 is 16 residues. Germline V CDR1 and CDR2: MNHNY, SVGAGI (reference sequence). Unmatched junction bases numbered 5, after V lost 2 bases and J lost 3 bases. CDR3 sequence: CASSYAETSGEETQYF. The CDR3 nucleotides are TGTGCCAGCAGTTACGCCGAGACTAGCGGGGAAGAGACCCAGTACTTC.

The chain has TRBV13 and TRBJ2-7; no firm D call. The V and J ends lost 0 bases and 6 bases respectively, with 12 bases between them. The CDR3 has 14 residues. Germline values: CDR1 PRHDT, CDR2 FYEKMQ (reference sequence). The CDR3 is CASSLGGAPSEQYF. CDR3 coding DNA: TGTGCCAGCAGCTTAGGAGGAGCTCCCTCCGAGCAGTACTTC.

The V call is TRBV5-1, the J call TRBJ1-6, with 7 bases fitting TRBD1. There are 14 residues in the CDR3. V lost 3 bases, J lost 7 bases, and 4 bases stayed unmatched. Germline CDR1 is SGHRS and CDR2 is YFSETQ. CDR3 amino acids: CASSSSGGNSPLHF. The CDR3 DNA sequence: TGCGCCAGCAGCTCATCAGGGGGAAATTCACCCCTCCACTTT. The full variable domain, completed using reference TRBV5-1 and TRBJ1-6, is KAGVTQTPRYLIKTRGQQVTLSCSPISGHRSVSWYQQTPGQGLQFLFEYFSETQRNKGNFPGRFSGRQFSNSRSEMNVSTLELGDSALYLCASSSSGGNSPLHFGNGTRLTVT.

The genes are TRBV6-1 and TRBJ1-2; 7 bases agree with TRBD1. CDR3 length equals 13 residues. Germline CDR1 reads MNHNS; CDR2 reads SASEGT. V was pared by 7 bases and J by 4 bases, with 6 bases of the junction left unmatched. The chain's CDR3 is CASTLGQLYGYTF. CDR3 bases: TGTGCCAGCACCTTGGGACAGCTCTATGGCTACACCTTC.

The rearrangement joins TRBV7-9 to TRBJ2-7; TRBD1 might be the D (6 bases). The germline V and J ends were trimmed by 1 base and 0 bases, with 10 bases remaining between them. The CDR3 has 15 amino acids. The germline gives CDR1 SEHNR, CDR2 FQNEAQ (reference sequence). The CDR3 here is CASSLGGGYSYEQYF. The CDR3, as DNA: TGTGCCAGCAGCTTAGGAGGGGGTTACTCCTACGAGCAGTACTTC.

This clone was seen a handful of times. The chain recombines TRBV29-1 with TRBJ2-7; TRBD1 might be the D (5 bases). Trimming stripped 1 base from V and 1 base from J, with 14 bases between. Germline CDR1 SQVTM, CDR2 ANQGSEA. This CDR3 comprises 15 residues. The CDR3 is CSVEAVQGLSYEQYF. The CDR3 DNA follows: TGCAGCGTTGAAGCGGTCCAGGGTTTGTCCTACGAGCAGTACTTC.